This is a list of T cell receptor beta chains from one sample in a study of regulatory T cells in long-lasting Graves disease. TCRdb passed the multiplex PCR reads through MiXCR, listing each CDR3 protein once. The table has about 420,000 distinct CDR3 sequences, about a sixth seen once. The sample was also linked to a second study, of T cells in Graves' hyperthyroidism and ophthalmopathy.

The material was peripheral blood mononuclear cells (PBMCs), obtained at new diagnosis, from a patient treated with antithyroid drugs. The receptor source for this set is a woman between 18 and 29 years old with Graves disease. Both conserved end residues are part of each CDR3. The D gene is left open where the match is weak. Size is omitted from some rows. Given values are once, few, many or a class for expanded clones.

TRBV18,TRBJ2-7,-,many,TGTGCCAGCTCACCACTGGGGCTCGACGAGCAGTACTTC,CASSPLGLDEQYF
TRBV12-3/TRBV12-4,TRBJ1-3,TRBD1,-,TGTGCCAGCAGTTTCATGATGTTGGACAGGGGAAACACCATATATTTT,CASSFMMLDRGNTIYF
TRBV20-1,TRBJ2-3,TRBD2,many,TGCAGTGCTAAGCCCCCACGAGCGGGAGTTTACACAGATACGCAGTATTTT,CSAKPPRAGVYTDTQYF
TRBV19,TRBJ1-1,-,-,TGTGCCAGTAGTGCCCGAGGTCTACTCCCGGACACTGAAGCTTTCTTT,CASSARGLLPDTEAFF
TRBV28,TRBJ2-5,TRBD1,few,TGTGCCAGCAGTTTGACAGGGACCCCAGGGACCCAGTACTTC,CASSLTGTPGTQYF
TRBV19,TRBJ1-2,-,-,TGTGCCAGTAGTATGGGGGGTGGCTACACCTTC,CASSMGGGYTF
TRBV2,TRBJ1-5,-,many,TGTGCCAGCAGTGAAGCGGGTGGACAGCCCCAGCATTTT,CASSEAGGQPQHF
TRBV19,TRBJ2-1,-,-,TGTGCCAGTAGTATAAACCTTCACAATGAGCAGTTCTTC,CASSINLHNEQFF
TRBV28,TRBJ1-1,-,many,TGTGCCAGCAGTTTACAAGCCTACCCTATCGCATCTTTCTTT,CASSLQAYPIASFF
TRBV7-9,TRBJ1-1,TRBD1,many,TGTGCCAGCAGCTACCCTCGGGACAGGGCTCCTGAAGCTTTCTTT,CASSYPRDRAPEAFF
TRBV2,TRBJ1-2,TRBD1,-,TGTGCCAGCAGACCGGGACAGGGGGCTCAAGGCTACACCTTC,CASRPGQGAQGYTF
TRBV11-1,TRBJ2-7,TRBD1,many,TGTGCCAGCAGCCCACCGGACAGGGACGTCTACGAGCAGTACTTC,CASSPPDRDVYEQYF
TRBV19,TRBJ1-1,TRBD1,-,TGTGCCAGTAGTATATCGGACAGGGTCCTGGTGAACACTGAAGCTTTCTTT,CASSISDRVLVNTEAFF
TRBV18,TRBJ2-7,-,many,TGTGCCAGCTCACCCCTAATGGGGGACTCCCGTTACGAGCAGTACTTC,CASSPLMGDSRYEQYF
TRBV27,TRBJ2-2,-,-,TGTGCCAGCAGTTTAAGTCAGTACGCCGGGGAGCTGTTTTTT,CASSLSQYAGELFF
TRBV6-2/TRBV6-3,TRBJ1-2,-,-,TGTGCCAGCAGACTTGTCTCTTATGGCTACACCTTC,CASRLVSYGYTF
TRBV6-2/TRBV6-3,TRBJ2-7,TRBD1,few,TGTGCCAGCAAACCGGGACAGACCACCTACGAGCAGTACTTC,CASKPGQTTYEQYF
TRBV6-9,TRBJ1-1,-,few,TGTGCCAGCAGTTACGTTTCTGTGGGGTTGAACACTGAAGCTTTCTTT,CASSYVSVGLNTEAFF
TRBV6-1,TRBJ2-1,TRBD2,few,TGTGCCAGCAGTCATCTAGCGGGAGCGAACAATGAGCAGTTCTTC,CASSHLAGANNEQFF
TRBV6-2/TRBV6-3,TRBJ2-1,TRBD1,-,TGTGCCAGCAGGGCCGCGGGACAGGGGCCCTACAATGAGCAGTTCTTC,CASRAAGQGPYNEQFF
TRBV28,TRBJ2-7,-,-,TGTGCCAGCAGTTTGGGTCTGCCGGGCCCCTACGAGCAGTACTTC,CASSLGLPGPYEQYF
TRBV28,TRBJ2-1,-,-,TGTGCCAGCAGGCCGGTGAACTACAATGAGCAGTTCTTC,CASRPVNYNEQFF
TRBV4-1,TRBJ2-5,-,-,TGCGCCAGCAGCCTAGGACACCTCCAAGAGACCCAGTACTTC,CASSLGHLQETQYF
TRBV20-1,TRBJ2-3,-,few,TGCAGTGCTAGCGTAACCCCAGATACGCAGTATTTT,CSASVTPDTQYF
TRBV29-1,TRBJ2-7,TRBD1,many,TGCAGCGTTGAAACTGGACAGGGGGCGATTTACGAGCAGTACTTC,CSVETGQGAIYEQYF
TRBV6-5,TRBJ2-6,-,many,TGTGCCAGCAGTTATGGGTCTGGGGCCAACGTCCTGACTTTC,CASSYGSGANVLTF
TRBV7-9,TRBJ2-1,-,many,TGTGCCAGCAGCTTTGATAGTGAGCAGTTCTTC,CASSFDSEQFF
TRBV4-1,TRBJ1-5,TRBD1,few,TGCGCCAGCAGCCAAGTGGGGACAGTCTTAGTAAATCAGCCCCAGCATTTT,CASSQVGTVLVNQPQHF
TRBV5-1,TRBJ2-7,-,many,TGCGCCAGCACTAGCGTCTGGGGGGAGCAGTACTTC,CASTSVWGEQYF
TRBV2,TRBJ2-7,TRBD1,many,TGTGCCAGCAGTGTCCTGGGACAGGCCAAGGACGAGCAGTACTTC,CASSVLGQAKDEQYF
TRBV28,TRBJ1-5,-,many,TGTGCCAGCAGTTCCTACCGGGACGAACTTAGCAATCAGCCCCAGCATTTT,CASSSYRDELSNQPQHF
TRBV6-2/TRBV6-3,TRBJ2-7,-,few,TGTGCCAGTGAGGGGCGGGGCTACGAGCAGTACTTC,CASEGRGYEQYF
TRBV6-2/TRBV6-3,TRBJ2-7,-,many,TGTGCCAGCAGTTCAACACAGGGCTCCTACGAGCAGTACTTC,CASSSTQGSYEQYF
TRBV30,TRBJ2-7,-,many,TGTGCCTGGAGTCCCTCCTACGAGCAGTACTTC,CAWSPSYEQYF
TRBV7-2,TRBJ2-7,TRBD2,-,TGTGCCAGCAGCTTTGGGCGGGAGGTTTACGAGCAGTACTTC,CASSFGREVYEQYF
TRBV2,TRBJ2-3,-,many,TGTGCCAGCAGTGAAGTTAGCGTCACAGATACGCAGTATTTT,CASSEVSVTDTQYF
TRBV19,TRBJ1-5,-,many,TGTGCCAGTAGTGAAAGGAGCAGGGGTGGCAATCAGCCCCAGCATTTT,CASSERSRGGNQPQHF
TRBV28,TRBJ2-7,-,many,TGTGCCAGCAGGAAAGCGGTTAGCTCCTACGAGCAGTACTTC,CASRKAVSSYEQYF
TRBV7-9,TRBJ2-7,-,-,TGTGCCAGCAGCTTAGCGCGACGGGGAAAAAGACTCAGCTCCTACAATGAGCAGTACTTC,CASSLARRGKRLSSYNEQYF
TRBV6-1,TRBJ1-5,-,-,TGTGCCAGCAGCCAGAACGGGGGCAATCAGCCCCAGCATTTT,CASSQNGGNQPQHF
TRBV5-4,TRBJ2-5,-,-,TGTGCCAGCAGCGAGAGTGGGAAAGAGACCCAGTACTTC,CASSESGKETQYF
TRBV12-3/TRBV12-4,TRBJ2-5,-,many,TGTGCCAGCAGCTTAGGGCAGGCCCAAGAGACCCAGTACTTC,CASSLGQAQETQYF
TRBV20-1,TRBJ2-1,TRBD2,-,TGCAGTGCTAGCTTGCCTAGCGGAGGCGATGAGCAGTTCTTC,CSASLPSGGDEQFF
TRBV7-6,TRBJ2-1,-,many,TGTGCCAGCAGCCTGACCCCCCACAATGAGCAGTTCTTC,CASSLTPHNEQFF
TRBV24-1,TRBJ2-3,TRBD1,few,TGTGCCACCAGTGATCAACTTGGGACAGGGGGCACAGATACGCAGTATTTT,CATSDQLGTGGTDTQYF
TRBV20-1,TRBJ2-2,-,many,TGCAGTGCTAGAGATGGGGGGGGCGACACCGGGGAGCTGTTTTTT,CSARDGGGDTGELFF
TRBV19,TRBJ1-4,-,-,TGTGCCAGTAACCGGGACCTTGCAACTAATGAAAAACTGTTTTTT,CASNRDLATNEKLFF
TRBV18,TRBJ2-1,-,many,TGTGCCAGCTCACCAAGTCAACCCGCGGTATGGAATGAGCAGTTCTTC,CASSPSQPAVWNEQFF
TRBV11-2,TRBJ2-2,-,many,TGTGCCAGCAGACAACGTGGGGCGGTTTTCGCGAACACCGGGGAGCTGTTTTTT,CASRQRGAVFANTGELFF
TRBV27,TRBJ2-7,TRBD1,many,TGTGCCAGCAGTTTATCAACCCGGATGGGACAGGGACACGAGCAGTGCTTC,CASSLSTRMGQGHEQCF
TRBV7-9,TRBJ2-2,-,-,TGTGCCAGCAGCGCCGAGACCGGGGAGCTGTTTTTT,CASSAETGELFF
TRBV12-3/TRBV12-4,TRBJ2-7,TRBD2,-,TGTGCCAGCAGTCTAGCGGGAGAGTTTTCCTACGAGCGGTACTTC,CASSLAGEFSYERYF